This TCR beta chain was captured by sequencing in a study of technical replicates of blood from several donors. The V gene's germline CDR1 is SNHLY and CDR2 FYNNEI. This CDR3 contains 13 residues. Germline trimming cut 6 bases from V and 4 bases from J; bases unmatched to any gene: 5. Clones were sequenced by immunoSEQ multiplex PCR, and TCRdb holds only the in-frame ones, with some missing. The table includes 59,000 or so clones, about 93% detected once. Sample: PBMCs. The rearrangement links TRBV2 to TRBJ2-7; TRBD2 aligns across 8 bases. This clonotype was sampled from a human donor in good health. Some clones in this sample may be carry-over from other donors' samples. CDR3 amino acids: CASSVQRGYEQYF. Here the CDR3 DNA reads TGTGCCAGCAGCGTACAGCGGGGGTACGAGCAGTACTTC.